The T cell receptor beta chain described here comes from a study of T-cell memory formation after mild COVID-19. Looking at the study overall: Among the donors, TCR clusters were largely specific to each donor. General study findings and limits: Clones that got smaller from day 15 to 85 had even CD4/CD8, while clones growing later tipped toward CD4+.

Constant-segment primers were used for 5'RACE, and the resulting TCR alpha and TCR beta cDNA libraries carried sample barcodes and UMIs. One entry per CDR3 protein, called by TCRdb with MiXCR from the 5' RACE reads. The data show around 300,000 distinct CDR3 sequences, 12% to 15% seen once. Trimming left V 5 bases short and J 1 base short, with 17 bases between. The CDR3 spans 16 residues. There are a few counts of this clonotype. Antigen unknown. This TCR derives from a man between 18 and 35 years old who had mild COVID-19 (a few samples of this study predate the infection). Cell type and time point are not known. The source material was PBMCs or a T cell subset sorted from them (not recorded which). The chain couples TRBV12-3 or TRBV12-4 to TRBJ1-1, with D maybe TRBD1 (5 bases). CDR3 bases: TGTGCCAGCAGTCACGGGATTCTGACAGCGAACACTGAAGCTTTCTTT. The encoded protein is CASSHGILTANTEAFF.